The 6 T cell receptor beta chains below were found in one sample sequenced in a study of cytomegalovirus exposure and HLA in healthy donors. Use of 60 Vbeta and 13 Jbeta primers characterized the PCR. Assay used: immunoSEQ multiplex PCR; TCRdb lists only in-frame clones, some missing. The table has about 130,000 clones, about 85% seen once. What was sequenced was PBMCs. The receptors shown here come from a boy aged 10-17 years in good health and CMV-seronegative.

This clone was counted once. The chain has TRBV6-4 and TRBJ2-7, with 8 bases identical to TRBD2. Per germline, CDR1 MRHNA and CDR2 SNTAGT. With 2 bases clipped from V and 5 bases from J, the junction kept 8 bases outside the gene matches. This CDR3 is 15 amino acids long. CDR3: CASSDGGGGYHEQYF. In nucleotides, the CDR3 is TGTGCCAGCAGTGACGGGGGCGGGGGGTACCACGAGCAGTACTTC.

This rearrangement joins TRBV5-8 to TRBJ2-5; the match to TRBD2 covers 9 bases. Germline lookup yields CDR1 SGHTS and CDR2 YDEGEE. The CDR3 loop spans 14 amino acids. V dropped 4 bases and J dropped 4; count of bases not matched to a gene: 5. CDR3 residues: CASSRGRGGETQYF. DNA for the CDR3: TGTGCCAGCAGCCGAGGGCGGGGGGGAGAGACCCAGTACTTC.

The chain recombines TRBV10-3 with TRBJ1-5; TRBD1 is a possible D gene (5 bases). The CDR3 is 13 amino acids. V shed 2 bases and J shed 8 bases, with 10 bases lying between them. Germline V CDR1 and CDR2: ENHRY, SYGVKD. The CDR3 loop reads CAISEGGGEPQHF. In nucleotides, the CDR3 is TGTGCCATCAGTGAGGGGGGGGGAGAGCCCCAGCATTTT.

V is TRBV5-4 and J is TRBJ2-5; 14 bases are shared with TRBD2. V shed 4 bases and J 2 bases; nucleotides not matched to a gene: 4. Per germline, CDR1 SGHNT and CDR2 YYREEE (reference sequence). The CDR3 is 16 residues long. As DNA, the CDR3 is TGTGCCAGCAGCCGGGGACTAGCGGGGGTGCAAGAGACCCAGTACTTC. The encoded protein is CASSRGLAGVQETQYF.

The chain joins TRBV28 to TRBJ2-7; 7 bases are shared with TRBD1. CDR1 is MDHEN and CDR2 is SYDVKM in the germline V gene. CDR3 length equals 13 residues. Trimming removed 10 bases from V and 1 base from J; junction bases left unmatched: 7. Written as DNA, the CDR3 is TGTGCCATCCGGGACAGAGGGTCCTACGAGCAGTACTTC. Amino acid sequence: CAIRDRGSYEQYF.

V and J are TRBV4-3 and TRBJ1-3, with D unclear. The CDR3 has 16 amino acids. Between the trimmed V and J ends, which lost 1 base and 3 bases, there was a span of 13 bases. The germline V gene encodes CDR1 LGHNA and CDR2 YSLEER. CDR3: CASSQGSGTGGNTIYF. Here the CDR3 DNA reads TGCGCCAGCAGCCAAGGATCCGGCACGGGTGGAAACACCATATATTTT.